Presented here are 32 T cell receptor beta chains from one specimen sequenced in a study of cytomegalovirus exposure and HLA in healthy donors (dated by TCRdb to the late 2010s). Library construction relied on the immunoSEQ multiplex PCR assay. A mixture of 60 forward primers for TCR Vbeta segments and 13 reverse primers for TCR Jbeta segments was used in the multiplex PCR. In TCRdb, the immuneACCESS table is reduced to in-frame sequences with V and J assigned. These tables do not hold every clone; where another copy was compared, an unresolved V gene accounts for under half, and the others remain unexplained. This sample is represented by more than 95,000 clones; about a tenth of them were singletons. The ten top clones hold under 6% of the sample. Sequenced input: PBMCs. Receptors originate from a middle-aged man in good health and CMV-seropositive.

The chain uses TRBV19 and TRBJ2-1; D might be TRBD1 (5 bases). This CDR3 has 14 amino acids. Germline lookup yields CDR1 LNHDA and CDR2 SQIVND (reference sequence). V lost 2 bases, J lost 5 bases, and 10 bases lay in between. The CDR3 DNA follows: TGTGCCAGTAGTATACTTGACAGTGACAATGAGCAGTTCTTC. The encoded protein is CASSILDSDNEQFF.

This clone has only a few counts. The chain combines TRBV7-9 with TRBJ2-7, with TRBD2 matching over 7 bases. The V gene end was trimmed by 3 bases and the J gene end by 3 bases; junction bases not matched to a gene: 11. Germline CDR1 reads SEHNR; CDR2 reads FQNEAQ (reference sequence). There are 16 residues in the CDR3. The DNA for the CDR3 is TGTGCCAGCAGCTTGGGCTGGAGCGGGGAATACTACGAGCAGTACTTC. Translating it yields CASSLGWSGEYYEQYF.

The chain is built from TRBV5-1 and TRBJ2-5; TRBD1 matches at 9 bases. V dropped 5 bases and J dropped 5; count of bases not matched to a gene: 7. This CDR3 has 14 residues. Germline V CDR1 and CDR2: SGHRS, YFSETQ. For the CDR3, the DNA is TGCGCCAGCAGAGAAGGGACAGGGAGGGAGACCCAGTACTTC. It is translated as CASREGTGRETQYF.

The CDR3, as DNA: TGTGCCAGCAGCCCTAGCGGGAGGCTCACAGATACGCAGTATTTT. It codes for CASSPSGRLTDTQYF. The J gene is TRBJ2-3, the V gene TRBV7-2, with 11 bases that match TRBD2. CDR1 and CDR2 from the germline V gene are SGHTA and FQGNSA. This CDR3 comprises 15 residues. V shed 5 bases and J 2 bases; nucleotides not matched to a gene: 3. The full variable domain, rest sourced from reference TRBV7-2 and TRBJ2-3, is GAGVSQSPSNKVTEKGKDVELRCDPISGHTALYWYRQSLGQGLEFLIYFQGNSAPDKSGLPSDRFSAERTGGSVSTLTIQRTQQEDSAVYLCASSPSGRLTDTQYFGPGTRLTVL.

This clone has a handful of counts. The V gene is TRBV10-3, the J gene TRBJ1-2, with TRBD1 identical over 8 bases. CDR1 is ENHRY, CDR2 SYGVKD, per germline. Trimming cost V 6 bases and J 2 bases; bases outside gene matches: 2. The CDR3 totals 13 residues. The CDR3 here is CAIRGQENYGYTF. The CDR3, as DNA: TGTGCCATCAGGGGACAGGAGAACTATGGCTACACCTTC.

This clone was seen a few times. V usage is TRBV27 and J usage is TRBJ1-4, with 9 bases matching TRBD1. Germline CDR1 MNHEY, CDR2 SMNVEV (reference sequence). The junction had 5 bases not matched to a gene; V was cut back by 1 base and J by 5 bases. CDR3 length: 16 amino acids. In nucleotides, the CDR3 is TGTGCCAGCAGTTTATGGGGACAGGGAAGAAATGAAAAACTGTTTTTT. Translated: CASSLWGQGRNEKLFF.

The J gene is TRBJ2-6, the V gene TRBV28, with unresolved D. Germline values: CDR1 MDHEN, CDR2 SYDVKM. The CDR3 contains 17 residues. V was clipped by 6 bases and J by 0 bases, with 15 bases between them. CDR3 nucleotide sequence: TGTGCCAGCAGAGAAAAGACACTGGGCTCTGGGGCCAACGTCCTGACTTTC. It codes for CASREKTLGSGANVLTF.

The chain uses TRBV28 and TRBJ2-7, with D hard to call. V was pared by 6 bases and J by 4 bases, with 19 bases between. Germline CDR1 MDHEN, CDR2 SYDVKM. There are 15 residues in the CDR3. The CDR3 DNA follows: TGTGCCAGCAGACTCTCGCCGACAAGTATATACGAGCAGTACTTC. This gives the protein CASRLSPTSIYEQYF. Variable domain in full (rest from reference TRBV28 and TRBJ2-7): DVKVTQSSRYLVKRTGEKVFLECVQDMDHENMFWYRQDPGLGLRLIYFSYDVKMKEKGDIPEGYSVSREKKERFSLILESASTNQTSMYLCASRLSPTSIYEQYFGPGTRLTVT.

The chain carries TRBV7-8 and TRBJ1-2, with D maybe TRBD1 (5 bases). Trimming removed 1 base at V and 4 bases at J, with 19 bases between. Germline V lookup: CDR1 SGHVS, CDR2 FQNEAQ. This CDR3 region has 17 residues. CDR3 bases: TGTGCCAGCAGCTTAGGAGCCAGGGAAGGGGCAGGCTATGGCTACACCTTC. Protein sequence: CASSLGAREGAGYGYTF.

The gene calls are TRBV7-9 and TRBJ1-2, with TRBD1 as a possible D gene (5 bases). Trimming removed 3 bases at V and 7 bases at J, with 18 bases between. Per the germline V gene, CDR1 is SEHNR and CDR2 is FQNEAQ (reference sequence). This CDR3 is 15 amino acids long. The CDR3 loop is CASSFRQIERGGYTF. CDR3 DNA sequence: TGTGCCAGCAGCTTTAGACAGATAGAACGCGGTGGCTACACCTTC.

Only a few counts were recorded for this clone. The chain combines TRBV6-5 with TRBJ2-5; no reliable D call. The CDR3 has 14 amino acids. Deletions cut 0 bases from V and 5 bases from J, with 10 bases between. Germline V gene lookup returns CDR1 MNHEY and CDR2 SVGAGI. CDR3 coding DNA: TGTGCCAGCAGTTACTCGATAACAGCTGAGACCCAGTACTTC. This translates into CASSYSITAETQYF.

The V call is TRBV9, the J call TRBJ2-2; no reliable D call. With 0 bases removed from V and 2 bases from J, the gap between germline ends came to 8 bases. In germline, CDR1 is SGDLS, CDR2 YYNGEE. This CDR3 has 15 residues. CDR3 in amino acids: CASSVENSNTGELFF. The CDR3, as DNA: TGTGCCAGCAGCGTAGAAAACTCCAACACCGGGGAGCTGTTTTTT.

Remarks on this clone: A much larger clone differs by one base, so this may be a read error. V is TRBV28 and J is TRBJ1-5; 9 nucleotides line up with TRBD1. The CDR3 sequence is 14 residues long. Germline V gene lookup returns CDR1 MDHEN and CDR2 SYDVKM. The V gene end was trimmed by 3 bases and the J gene end by 4 bases; junction bases not matched to a gene: 1. The CDR3 DNA reads TGTGCCAGCAGTTTCGGGACAGGGAATCAGCCCCAGCATTTT. It translates to CASSFGTGNQPQHF.

The CDR3 loop reads CASSQDSNYGYTF. CDR3 DNA sequence: TGTGCCAGCAGCCAGGACAGTAACTATGGCTACACCTTC. The rearrangement uses TRBV5-8 and TRBJ1-2; perhaps TRBD1 as D (6 bases). Trimming removed 4 bases from V and 1 base from J, with 8 bases in between. This CDR3 region has 13 residues. Germline V gene sequence: CDR1 SGHTS, CDR2 YDEGEE.

V is TRBV9 and J is TRBJ2-1, with 9 bases that match TRBD2. Germline loops: CDR1 SGDLS, CDR2 YYNGEE. Trimming at V came to 0 bases and at J to 3 bases, leaving 10 bases not matched to a gene. The CDR3 length is 18 residues. The DNA for the CDR3 is TGTGCCAGCAGCGTAGCTTGGGGCCTAGCGGGATTCTACAATGAGCAGTTCTTC. Translated, it gives CASSVAWGLAGFYNEQFF.

As DNA, the CDR3 is TGTGCCAGCAGACCTTGGGGAGGCTCCTACGAGCAGTACTTC. Residues: CASRPWGGSYEQYF. The V gene is TRBV5-6, the J gene TRBJ2-7; a possible D gene is TRBD2 (6 bases). Trimming left V 5 bases short and J 0 bases short, with 12 bases between. This CDR3 contains 14 residues. Germline V gene data show CDR1 as SGHDT and CDR2 as YYEEEE.

The chain links TRBV27 to TRBJ1-5; a weak D match, TRBD1 (5 bases). The CDR3 contains 14 residues. V shed 6 bases and J shed 9 bases, with 18 bases lying between them. Germline V CDR1 and CDR2: MNHEY, SMNVEV (reference sequence). The CDR3 here is CASSPGGVVGPQHF. Written as DNA, the CDR3 is TGTGCCAGCAGCCCTGGGGGGGTGGTTGGGCCCCAGCATTTT.

This clone was recorded only once. The chain couples TRBV7-2 to TRBJ2-5, with D perhaps TRBD2 (5 bases). CDR1 is SGHTA, CDR2 FQGNSA, per germline. The CDR3 is made up of 14 amino acids. Between the trimmed V and J ends, which lost 2 bases and 1 base, there was a span of 8 bases. The CDR3 DNA is TGTGCCAGCAGCTTATCGGGAAGCCAAGAGACCCAGTACTTC. It yields the protein CASSLSGSQETQYF.

J is TRBJ2-1 and V is TRBV4-2, with D uncertain. The CDR3 is 14 amino acids. From germline, CDR1 is LGHNA and CDR2 YNFKEQ. Trimming cost V 2 bases and J 9 bases, with 14 bases left between them. The CDR3 nucleotides are TGTGCCAGCAGCCAAAACCCCGGGTTCACTGAGCAGTTCTTC. Amino acid sequence: CASSQNPGFTEQFF.

This clone was observed a handful of times. This chain connects TRBV9 to TRBJ2-1; tentatively, D is TRBD2 (5 bases). The V gene's germline CDR1 is SGDLS and CDR2 YYNGEE. The CDR3 consists of 17 residues. Between the trimmed V and J ends, which lost 0 bases and 0 bases, there was a span of 13 bases. CDR3 sequence (DNA): TGTGCCAGCAGCGTAGCTCGAGGGTCGAGCTCCTACAATGAGCAGTTCTTC. It translates to CASSVARGSSSYNEQFF.

The V gene is TRBV6-1, the J gene TRBJ2-1, with 7 bases matching TRBD1. The germline V gene has CDR1 MNHNS and CDR2 SASEGT. This CDR3 is built from 13 residues. V shed 6 bases and J 7 bases; nucleotides not matched to a gene: 6. CDR3 amino acids: CASRANRGNEQFF. The CDR3, as DNA: TGTGCCAGCAGAGCGAACAGGGGAAATGAGCAGTTCTTC.

J is TRBJ2-1 and V is TRBV13; a possible D gene is TRBD2 (5 bases). V lost 4 bases and J 3 bases, leaving 16 bases between the germline ends. Germline CDR1 and CDR2: PRHDT and FYEKMQ (reference sequence). This CDR3 spans 16 amino acids. CDR3 protein: CASSSPWGVDYNEQFF. Here the CDR3 DNA reads TGTGCCAGCAGCTCCCCCTGGGGAGTTGACTACAATGAGCAGTTCTTC.

This clone showed up just a few times. The rearrangement uses TRBV19 and TRBJ1-1, with 8 nucleotides matching TRBD1. V trimming: 5 bases; J trimming: 3 bases; junction bases outside the gene matches: 5. Looked up from germline, CDR1 is LNHDA and CDR2 is SQIVND (reference sequence). This CDR3 comprises 14 residues. The CDR3 DNA reads TGTGCCAGTAGTCCAGGACAGGGCTACACTGAAGCTTTCTTT. Protein sequence: CASSPGQGYTEAFF.

This clone was seen more than once but under ten times. J is TRBJ1-1 and V is TRBV7-6, with D possibly matching TRBD1 (6 bases). This CDR3 contains 13 residues. V gave up 5 bases and J gave up 1 base, with 8 bases separating them. The germline V gene encodes CDR1 SGHVS and CDR2 FNYEAQ. In DNA form, the CDR3 reads TGTGCCAGCAGCCGGACAGAGAACACTGAAGCTTTCTTT. Protein sequence: CASSRTENTEAFF.

In its sample, this clone was seen a few times. The V call is TRBV6-4, the J call TRBJ2-3, with 11 bases lining up with TRBD1. The germline CDR1 and CDR2 sequences are MRHNA and SNTAGT. The V gene end was trimmed by 4 bases and the J gene end by 6 bases; junction bases not matched to a gene: 6. CDR3 length: 15 residues. This CDR3 is CASSVAGTGGDTQYF. CDR3 DNA: TGTGCCAGCAGTGTCGCCGGGACAGGGGGGGATACGCAGTATTTT.

The rearrangement joins TRBV6-1 to TRBJ2-2; a possible D gene is TRBD2 (5 bases). V lost 5 bases, J lost 1 base, and 8 bases lay in between. Germline V lookup: CDR1 MNHNS, CDR2 SASEGT. The CDR3 is made up of 14 amino acids. The CDR3 is CASSHGENTGELFF. The CDR3 DNA follows: TGTGCCAGCAGTCACGGGGAGAACACCGGGGAGCTGTTTTTT.

This clone has only a few counts. One end of the junction does not line up with germline, which may come from a read error. The chain combines TRBV4-1 with TRBJ1-1; D is uncertain. The CDR3 covers 11 residues. Germline V gene sequence: CDR1 MGHRA, CDR2 YSYEKL. The CDR3 DNA reads as TGCGCCAGCAGCCAAGTTAACAGCTGGGTCTTT. It codes for CASSQVNSWVF.

This clone was observed a few times. In DNA, the CDR3 is TGTGCCAGCAGCTTAGCCACTAGCGGGATAACCGGGGAGCTGTTTTTT. Amino acid sequence: CASSLATSGITGELFF. The V gene is TRBV7-6, the J gene TRBJ2-2, with TRBD2 matching over 10 bases. Germline V gives CDR1 SGHVS, CDR2 FNYEAQ. The V and J ends lost 0 bases and 5 bases, in that order; junction bases with no gene match: 3. This CDR3 has 16 amino acids.

The sample holds a few counts of this clone. The CDR3 spells CASSLEWGRDTQYF. Written as DNA, the CDR3 is TGTGCCAGCAGCTTAGAGTGGGGCCGGGATACGCAGTATTTT. V and J are TRBV11-2 and TRBJ2-3, with D possibly being TRBD1 (5 bases). This CDR3 spans 14 amino acids. Between the trimmed V and J ends, which lost 0 bases and 6 bases, there was a span of 10 bases. Looked up from germline, CDR1 is SGHAT and CDR2 is FQNNGV.

In this sample, this clone turned up a few times. The rearrangement links TRBV6-4 to TRBJ2-7, with 8 bases fitting TRBD1. This CDR3 region has 13 residues. From germline, CDR1 is MRHNA and CDR2 SNTAGT. After removal of 5 bases from V and 4 bases from J, the junction contained 4 bases not matched to a gene. Here the CDR3 DNA reads TGTGCCAGCAGTCCCGGGACAGGTTACGAGCAGTACTTC. Protein: CASSPGTGYEQYF.

As regards this clone: This CDR3 is also generated by other DNA sequences in the sample. J is TRBJ2-5 and V is TRBV9, with TRBD1 as a possible D gene (6 bases). This CDR3 has 14 residues. Germline V gene lookup returns CDR1 SGDLS and CDR2 YYNGEE. The ends were cut back, 0 bases at V and 2 bases at J, with 8 bases in the middle. The CDR3 protein is CASSVVGQQETQYF. CDR3 coding DNA: TGTGCCAGCAGCGTAGTAGGACAGCAAGAGACCCAGTACTTC.

Details on this clone: This could be a read error, since a much larger clone is one nucleotide away. V gene TRBV11-2 combines with J gene TRBJ2-5; no clear D. This CDR3 has 13 amino acids. Germline V lookup: CDR1 SGHAT, CDR2 FQNNGV. V dropped 0 bases and J dropped 2 bases, with 4 bases sitting between them. The CDR3 region is CASSLERQETQYF. The DNA for the CDR3 is TGTGCCAGCAGCTTAGAGAGGCAAGAGACCCAGTACTTC.